This T cell receptor (beta chain) appears in the sequencing data of a study of shared clonotypes between healthy human individuals. Study results and caveats: An anticipated effect of sequencing depth on clonotype sharing among donors was recognized.

The table came from immunoSEQ multiplex PCR; TCRdb's copy has only in-frame clones and leaves some out. The sample holds about 2,100,000 clones, 85% to 95% seen once. Note on this clone: What it binds is not known.

The CDR3 totals 15 residues. V was clipped by 3 bases and J by 9 bases, with 20 bases between them. Germline CDR1 reads KGHSH; CDR2 reads LQKENI. It was CD45RO-negative cells, positively selected for CCR7, that made up naive CD8 cells, with terminally differentiated effector memory CD45RA+ cells excluded. Donors comprised healthy HIV-negative adults lacking recent acute infections or vaccinations. Those who donated, Caucasian adults without exception, all lived in Nashville, Tennessee. The TCR sequence derives from a man younger than 35 in good health. Some clones in this sample may be carry-over from other donors' samples. Sequencing input: naive CD8+ T cells from PBMCs. The chain combines TRBV18 with TRBJ1-2; no clear D gene. The DNA for the CDR3 is TGTGCCAGCTCACCCCTCAAGAGTCAGTTAGTATGCTACACCTTC. Translation: CASSPLKSQLVCYTF.